This T cell receptor (beta chain) emerged from a study of CD8 T cells in Susac syndrome. The V gene end was trimmed by 2 bases and the J gene end by 0 bases; junction bases not matched to a gene: 9. The CDR3 length is 18 residues. Germline V lookup: CDR1 LNHDA, CDR2 SQIVND (reference sequence). From blood CD8+ and CD4+ T cells, TCR beta sequences were generated. The multiple sclerosis controls, all treatment-naive patients, had relapsing-remitting disease that was stable or active. RNA was extracted with the RNeasy kit, and a quantity of roughly 0.5 to 1 ug was reverse transcribed using random hexamers. Amplification of TCR beta CDR3 by immunoSEQ multiplex PCR spanned 54 Vbeta and 13 Jbeta. Each CDR3 protein gets one entry after TCRdb re-called the immunoSEQ multiplex PCR reads with MiXCR. This sample carries roughly 170,000 distinct CDR3 sequences, approximately 95% of them seen once, and the ten largest clones take around 0.097%.

Material for sequencing was CD4+ T cells from PBMCs. The chain couples TRBV19 to TRBJ1-1, with TRBD1 matching over 10 bases. This TCR came from a human donor with multiple sclerosis. In DNA form, the CDR3 reads TGTGCCAGTAGTATACCAACGGGACAGGGGTTGATGAACACTGAAGCTTTCTTT. This gives the protein CASSIPTGQGLMNTEAFF.